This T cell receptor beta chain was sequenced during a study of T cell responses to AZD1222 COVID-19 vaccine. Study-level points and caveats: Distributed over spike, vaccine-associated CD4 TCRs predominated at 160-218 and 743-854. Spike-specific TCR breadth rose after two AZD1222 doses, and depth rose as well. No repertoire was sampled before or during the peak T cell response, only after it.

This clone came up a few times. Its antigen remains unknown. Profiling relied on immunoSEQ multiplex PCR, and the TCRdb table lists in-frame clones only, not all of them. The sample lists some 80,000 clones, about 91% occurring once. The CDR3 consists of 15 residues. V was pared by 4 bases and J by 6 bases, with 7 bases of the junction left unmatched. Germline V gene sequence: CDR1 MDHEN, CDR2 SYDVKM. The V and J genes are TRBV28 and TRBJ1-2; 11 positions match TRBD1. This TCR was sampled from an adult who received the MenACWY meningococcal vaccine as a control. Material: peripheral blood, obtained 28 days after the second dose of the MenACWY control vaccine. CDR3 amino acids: CASSYGQGAVNGYTF. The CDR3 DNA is TGTGCCAGCAGTTACGGACAGGGGGCGGTTAATGGCTACACCTTC.